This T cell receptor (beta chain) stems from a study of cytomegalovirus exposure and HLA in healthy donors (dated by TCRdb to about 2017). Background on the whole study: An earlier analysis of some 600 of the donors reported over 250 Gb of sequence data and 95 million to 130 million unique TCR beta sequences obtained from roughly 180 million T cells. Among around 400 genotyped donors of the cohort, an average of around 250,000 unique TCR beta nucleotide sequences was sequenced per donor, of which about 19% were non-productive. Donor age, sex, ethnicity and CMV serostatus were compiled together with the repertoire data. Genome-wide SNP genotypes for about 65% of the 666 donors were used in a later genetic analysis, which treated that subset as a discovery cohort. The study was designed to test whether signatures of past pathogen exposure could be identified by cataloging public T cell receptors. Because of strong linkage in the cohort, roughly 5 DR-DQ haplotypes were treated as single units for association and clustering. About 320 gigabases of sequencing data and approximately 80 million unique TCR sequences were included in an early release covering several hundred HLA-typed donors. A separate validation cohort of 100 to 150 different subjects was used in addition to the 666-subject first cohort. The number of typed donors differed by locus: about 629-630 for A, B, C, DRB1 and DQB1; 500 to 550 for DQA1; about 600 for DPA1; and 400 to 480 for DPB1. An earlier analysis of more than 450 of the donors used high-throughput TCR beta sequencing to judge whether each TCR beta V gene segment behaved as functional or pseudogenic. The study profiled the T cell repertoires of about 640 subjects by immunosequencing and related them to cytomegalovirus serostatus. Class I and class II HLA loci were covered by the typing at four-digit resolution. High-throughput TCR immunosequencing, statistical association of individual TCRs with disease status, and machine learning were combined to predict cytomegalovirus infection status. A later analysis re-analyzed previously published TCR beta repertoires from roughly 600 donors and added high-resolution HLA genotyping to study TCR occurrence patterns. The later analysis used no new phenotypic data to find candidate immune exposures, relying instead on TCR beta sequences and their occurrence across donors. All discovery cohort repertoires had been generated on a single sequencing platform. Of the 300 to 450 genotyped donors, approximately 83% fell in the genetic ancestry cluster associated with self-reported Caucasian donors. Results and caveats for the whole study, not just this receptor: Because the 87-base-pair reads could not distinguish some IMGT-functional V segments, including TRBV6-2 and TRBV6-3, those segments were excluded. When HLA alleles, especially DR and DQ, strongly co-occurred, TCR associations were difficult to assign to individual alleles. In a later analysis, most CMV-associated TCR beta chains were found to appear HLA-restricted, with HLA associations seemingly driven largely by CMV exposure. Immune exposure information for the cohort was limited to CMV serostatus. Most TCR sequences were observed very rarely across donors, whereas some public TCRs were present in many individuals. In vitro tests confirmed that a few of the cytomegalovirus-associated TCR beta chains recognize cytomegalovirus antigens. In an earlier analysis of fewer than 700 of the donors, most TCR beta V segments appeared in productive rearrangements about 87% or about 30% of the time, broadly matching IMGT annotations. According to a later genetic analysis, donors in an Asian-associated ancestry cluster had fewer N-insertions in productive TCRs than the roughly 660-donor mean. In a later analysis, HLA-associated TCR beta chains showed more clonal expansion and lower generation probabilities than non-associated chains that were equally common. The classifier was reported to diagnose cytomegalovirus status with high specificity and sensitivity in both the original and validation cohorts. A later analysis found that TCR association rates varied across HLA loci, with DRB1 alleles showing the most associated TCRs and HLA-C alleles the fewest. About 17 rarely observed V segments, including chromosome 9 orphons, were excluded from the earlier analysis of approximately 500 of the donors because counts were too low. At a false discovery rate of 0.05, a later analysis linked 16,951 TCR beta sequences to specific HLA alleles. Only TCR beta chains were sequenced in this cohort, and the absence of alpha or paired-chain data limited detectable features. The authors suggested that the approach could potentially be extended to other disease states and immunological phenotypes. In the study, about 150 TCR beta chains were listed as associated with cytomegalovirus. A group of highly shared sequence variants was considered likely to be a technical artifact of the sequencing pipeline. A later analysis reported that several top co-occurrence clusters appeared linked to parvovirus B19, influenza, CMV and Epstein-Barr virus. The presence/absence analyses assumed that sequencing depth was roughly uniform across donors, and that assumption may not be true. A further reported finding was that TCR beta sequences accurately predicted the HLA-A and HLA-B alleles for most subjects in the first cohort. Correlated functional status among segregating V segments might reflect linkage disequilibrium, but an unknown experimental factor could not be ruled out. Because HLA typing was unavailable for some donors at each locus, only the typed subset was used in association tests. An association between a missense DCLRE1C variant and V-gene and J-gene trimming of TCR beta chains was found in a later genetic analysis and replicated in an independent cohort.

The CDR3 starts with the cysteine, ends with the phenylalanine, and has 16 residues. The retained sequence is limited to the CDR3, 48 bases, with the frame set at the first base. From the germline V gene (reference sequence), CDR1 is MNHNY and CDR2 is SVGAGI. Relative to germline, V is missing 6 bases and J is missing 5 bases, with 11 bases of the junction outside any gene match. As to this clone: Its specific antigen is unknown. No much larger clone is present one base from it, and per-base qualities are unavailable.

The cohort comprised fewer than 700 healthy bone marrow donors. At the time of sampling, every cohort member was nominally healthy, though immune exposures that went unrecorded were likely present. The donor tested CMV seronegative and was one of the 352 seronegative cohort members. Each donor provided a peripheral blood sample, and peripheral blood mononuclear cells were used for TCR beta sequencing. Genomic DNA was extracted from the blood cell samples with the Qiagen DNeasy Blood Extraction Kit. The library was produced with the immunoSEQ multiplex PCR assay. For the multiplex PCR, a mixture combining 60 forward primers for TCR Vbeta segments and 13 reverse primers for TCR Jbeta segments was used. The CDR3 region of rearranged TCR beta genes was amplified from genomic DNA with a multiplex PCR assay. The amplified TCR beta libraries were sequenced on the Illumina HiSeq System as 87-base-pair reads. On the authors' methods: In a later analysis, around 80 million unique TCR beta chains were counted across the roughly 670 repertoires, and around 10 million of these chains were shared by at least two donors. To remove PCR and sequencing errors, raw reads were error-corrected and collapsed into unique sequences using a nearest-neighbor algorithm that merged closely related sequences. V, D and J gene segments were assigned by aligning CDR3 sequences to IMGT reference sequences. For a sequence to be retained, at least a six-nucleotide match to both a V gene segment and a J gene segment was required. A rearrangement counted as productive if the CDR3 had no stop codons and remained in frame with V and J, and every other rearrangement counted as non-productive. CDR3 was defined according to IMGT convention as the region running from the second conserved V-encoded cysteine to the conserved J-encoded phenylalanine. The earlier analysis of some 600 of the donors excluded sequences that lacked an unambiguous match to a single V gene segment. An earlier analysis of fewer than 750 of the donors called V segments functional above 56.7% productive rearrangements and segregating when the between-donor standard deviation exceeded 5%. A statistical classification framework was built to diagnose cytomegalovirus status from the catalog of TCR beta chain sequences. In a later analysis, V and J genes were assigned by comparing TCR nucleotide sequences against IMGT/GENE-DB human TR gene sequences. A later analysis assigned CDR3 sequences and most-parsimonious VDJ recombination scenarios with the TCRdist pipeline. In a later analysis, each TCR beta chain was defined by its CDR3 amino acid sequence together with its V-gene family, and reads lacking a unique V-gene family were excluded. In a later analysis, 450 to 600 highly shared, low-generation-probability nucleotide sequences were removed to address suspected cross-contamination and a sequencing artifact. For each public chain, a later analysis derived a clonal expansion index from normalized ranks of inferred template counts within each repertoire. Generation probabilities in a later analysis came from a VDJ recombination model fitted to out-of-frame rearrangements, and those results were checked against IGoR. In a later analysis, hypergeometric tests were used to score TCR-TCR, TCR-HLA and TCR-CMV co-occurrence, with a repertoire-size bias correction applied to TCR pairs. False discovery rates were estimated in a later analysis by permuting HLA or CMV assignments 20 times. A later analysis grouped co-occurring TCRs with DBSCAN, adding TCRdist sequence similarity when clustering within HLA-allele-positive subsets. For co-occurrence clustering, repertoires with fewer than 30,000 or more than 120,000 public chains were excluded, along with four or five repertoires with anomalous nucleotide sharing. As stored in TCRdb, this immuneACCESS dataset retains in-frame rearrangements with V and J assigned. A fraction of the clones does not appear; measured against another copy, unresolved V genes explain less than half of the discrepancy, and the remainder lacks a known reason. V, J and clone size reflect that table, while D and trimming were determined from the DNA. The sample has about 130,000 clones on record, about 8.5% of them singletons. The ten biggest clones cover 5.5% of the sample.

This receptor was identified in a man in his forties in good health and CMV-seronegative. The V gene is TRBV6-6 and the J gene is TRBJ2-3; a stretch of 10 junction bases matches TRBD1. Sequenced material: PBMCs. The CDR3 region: CASRLRGGQGKDTQYF. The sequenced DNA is TGTGCCAGCAGACTCCGAGGGGGACAGGGGAAAGATACGCAGTATTTT.